The clone carrying this TCR beta chain was observed many times. The data are from a study of early T cells in non-severe SARS-CoV-2 infection. This CDR3 has 14 residues. The germline gives CDR1 MDHEN, CDR2 SYDVKM. Trimming removed 8 bases at V and 0 bases at J, with 11 bases between. TCRdb re-called the 5' RACE reads with MiXCR, one entry per CDR3 protein. The data contain 110,000 or so distinct CDR3 sequences, over 10% of them seen just once; the ten biggest clones take up around 2.9%. Sample: whole blood. J is TRBJ2-1 and V is TRBV28; D is possibly TRBD2 (5 bases). The sequence came from an adult who was a healthcare worker with PCR-confirmed SARS-CoV-2 infection or an uninfected control (not recorded which). This CDR3 is CASRAASSYNEQFF. The CDR3 region has the DNA TGTGCCAGCCGAGCGGCCAGCTCCTACAATGAGCAGTTCTTC.